This T cell receptor beta chain emerged from a study of patients and donors after allogeneic stem cell transplantation. The CDR3 sequence is 16 residues long. With V trimmed by 1 base and J by 2 bases, 4 bases remained unmatched. Germline V gene lookup returns CDR1 LGHNA and CDR2 YNFKEQ. This clonotype was counted many times. TCRdb called the RT-PCR reads again in MiXCR, with one record for every CDR3 protein. The table includes roughly 960,000 distinct CDR3 sequences, 15% to 20% detected once. Input material: blood, either unsorted or a sorted T cell fraction (not recorded which). This rearrangement joins TRBV4-2 to TRBJ2-3; 9 bases match TRBD2. This receptor was taken from a human donor who was either an allogeneic HSCT recipient or a stem cell or donor lymphocyte infusion donor (not recorded which). It is not recorded whose cells these are; they may come from a transplant donor. The CDR3 sequence: CASSQATSGFTDTQYF. Written as DNA, the CDR3 is TGTGCCAGCAGCCAAGCGACTAGCGGATTCACAGATACGCAGTATTTT.